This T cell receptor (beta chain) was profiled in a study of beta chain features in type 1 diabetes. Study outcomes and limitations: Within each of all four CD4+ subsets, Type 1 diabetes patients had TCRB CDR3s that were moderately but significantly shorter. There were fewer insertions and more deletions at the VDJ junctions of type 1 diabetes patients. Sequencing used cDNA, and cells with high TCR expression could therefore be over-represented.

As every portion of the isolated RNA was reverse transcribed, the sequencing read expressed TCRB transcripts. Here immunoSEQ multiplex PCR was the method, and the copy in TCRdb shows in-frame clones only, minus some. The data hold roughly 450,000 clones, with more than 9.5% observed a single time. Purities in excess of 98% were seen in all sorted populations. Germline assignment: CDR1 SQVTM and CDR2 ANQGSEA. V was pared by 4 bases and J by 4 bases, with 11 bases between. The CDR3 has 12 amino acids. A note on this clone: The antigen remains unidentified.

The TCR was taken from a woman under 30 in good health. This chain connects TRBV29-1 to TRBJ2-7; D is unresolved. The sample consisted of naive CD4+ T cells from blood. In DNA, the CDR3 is TGCAGCGTTGGCGGTCTTTCTTACGAGCAGTACTTC. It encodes CSVGGLSYEQYF.